The clone carrying this T cell receptor beta chain was found a few times. Its antigen is not identified. The cohort excluded patients with autoimmune disease history or systemic immunosuppression. TCRdb's copy holds only in-frame clones and misses some; the assay was immunoSEQ multiplex PCR. The sample lists around 70,000 clones, about four fifths occurring once. This entry is derived from a study of OX40 agonist ivuxolimab in advanced cancers. Study background: Cancers in dose escalation were hepatocellular, melanoma, renal cell and head and neck. Findings of the study overall: Averaged across samples, CD8+ T cells carried more expanded clones than CD4+ did. Among the lowest levels of clonal expansion were found in partial responders at 0.1-3.0 mg/kg.

This TCR was recovered from an adult with an advanced solid tumor such as melanoma, head and neck, liver or kidney cancer. Material: CD4+ or CD8+ T cells sorted from blood, obtained in a trial of the OX40 agonist ivuxolimab.

The CDR3 region has the DNA TGTGCCAGCAGTACTTCCTACAATGAGCAGTTCTTC. Residues: CASSTSYNEQFF. J is TRBJ2-1 and V is TRBV5-4; D not resolved. V was shortened by 5 bases and J by 1 base, with 4 bases between the two germline ends. Germline lookup yields CDR1 SGHNT and CDR2 YYREEE (reference sequence). CDR3 length equals 12 residues.